This T cell receptor (beta chain) was recovered during a study of shared clonotypes between healthy human individuals. Study as a whole: Three plates each covered CD4 naive and memory; CD8 naive two, CD8 memory one. Overall study findings and caveats: Clonotype sharing among donors was thought likely to change with sequencing depth.

Clones were read by immunoSEQ multiplex PCR, and TCRdb kept only the in-frame ones, dropping some. Found here are about 980,000 clones, 76% of them singletons; the top ten hold approximately 1.5%. The CDR3 contains 15 residues. V was clipped by 4 bases and J by 5 bases; unmatched bases: 7. CDR1 and CDR2 from the germline V gene are SGHNT and YYREEE (reference sequence). With regard to this clone: As yet, its antigen is unknown.

This TCR came from a man between 18 and 35 years old in good health. The J gene is TRBJ2-5, the V gene TRBV5-4, with 11 bases identical to TRBD1. The sample consisted of memory CD4+ T cells sorted from blood. Subset denoted: CD45RA-negative fraction. DNA of the CDR3: TGTGCCAGCAGCCCTTCGGACAGGGGGCAGGAGACCCAGTACTTC. It encodes CASSPSDRGQETQYF.